This TCR beta chain was obtained from a study of blood T cell repertoires in COVID-19. Overall study: Material from acute and convalescent COVID-19 was sourced from the United States, Italy and Spain. Sample material is recorded as cDNA or gDNA derived from T cells, B-cell-depleted T cells, or PBMCs.

Per the study methods: Nucleated cell number was recorded as an estimate derived from reference gene primer amplification. The assay was immunoSEQ multiplex PCR, and TCRdb's table has in-frame clones only and misses some. V and J calls plus clone size are reproduced from that table; the DNA served to infer D and trimming. The sample contains approximately 250,000 clones, 86% of which appear only once. This clone was seen just once. The sequence was collected from a man in his late teens or twenties with active or convalescent COVID-19. Source material: peripheral blood.

The CDR3: CASSPVGANEQFF. In DNA, the CDR3 is TGTGCCAGCAGCCCGGTGGGGGCCAATGAGCAGTTCTTC. The chain is built from TRBV7-3 and TRBJ2-1, with D maybe TRBD1 (6 bases). The V gene lost 5 bases and the J gene lost 6 bases, with 11 bases spanning the gap. Per the germline V gene, CDR1 is SGHTA and CDR2 is FQGTGA. There are 13 residues in the CDR3. The full variable domain, its missing parts supplied by reference TRBV7-3 and TRBJ2-1, is GAGVSQTPSNKVTEKGKYVELRCDPISGHTALYWYRQSLGQGPEFLIYFQGTGAADDSGLPNDRFFAVRPEGSVSTLKIQRTERGDSAVYLCASSPVGANEQFFGPGTRLTVL.